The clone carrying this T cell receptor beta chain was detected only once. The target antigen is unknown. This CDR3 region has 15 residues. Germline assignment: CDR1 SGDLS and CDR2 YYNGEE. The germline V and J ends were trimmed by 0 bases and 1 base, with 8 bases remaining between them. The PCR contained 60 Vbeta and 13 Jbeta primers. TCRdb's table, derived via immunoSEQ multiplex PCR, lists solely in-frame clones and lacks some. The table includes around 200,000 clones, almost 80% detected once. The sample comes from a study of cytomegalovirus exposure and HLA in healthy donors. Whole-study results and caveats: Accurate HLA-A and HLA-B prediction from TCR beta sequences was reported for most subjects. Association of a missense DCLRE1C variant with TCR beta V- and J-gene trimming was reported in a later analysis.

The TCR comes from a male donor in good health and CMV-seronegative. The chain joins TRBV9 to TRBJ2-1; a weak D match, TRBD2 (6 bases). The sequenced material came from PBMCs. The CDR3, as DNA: TGTGCCAGCAGCGTAGGCGGGGCGTCCTACAATGAGCAGTTCTTC. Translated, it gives CASSVGGASYNEQFF.